These 11 T cell receptor beta chains came from one sample sequenced in a study of T cells after yellow fever vaccination. TCRdb recomputed calls from the 5' RACE reads with MiXCR, one row per CDR3 protein. The profile shows hundreds of thousands of distinct CDR3 sequences, 8.7% of them singletons. The sample here was PBMCs, taken on the day of the first yellow fever vaccination. The receptors derive from a man aged 18 to 29 who received the YFV17D yellow fever vaccine.

The chain combines TRBV20-1 with TRBJ2-7; D not certain. Germline lookup yields CDR1 DFQATT and CDR2 SNEGSKA (reference sequence). Trimming took 0 bases from V and 2 from J, leaving 17 bases between them. This CDR3 comprises 16 residues. The CDR3, as DNA: TGCAGTGCTAGAGATATCCAAAGGACGACCCCCTACGAGCAGTACGTC. It is translated as CSARDIQRTTPYEQYV.

The sample holds many counts of this clonotype. The chain couples TRBV5-6 to TRBJ2-1; D may correspond to TRBD1 or TRBD2 (5 bases each). Germline V gene sequence: CDR1 SGHDT, CDR2 YYEEEE. V was pared by 9 bases and J by 5 bases, with 18 bases between. The CDR3 loop spans 14 amino acids. The CDR3 region has the DNA TGTGCCATGGGCCCCGAGGGACGGCACAATGAGCAGTTCTTC. The encoded protein is CAMGPEGRHNEQFF.

The chain employs TRBV11-2 and TRBJ2-1; D remains ambiguous. This CDR3 is built from 14 residues. V gave up 0 bases and J gave up 4 bases, with 7 bases separating them. Germline V gene sequence: CDR1 SGHAT, CDR2 FQNNGV. The CDR3 loop is CASSLDDAYNEQFF. CDR3 sequence (DNA): TGTGCCAGCAGCTTAGACGACGCTTACAATGAGCAGTTCTTC.

This clonotype appeared a single time. V is TRBV29-1 and J is TRBJ2-5, with D uncertain. V lost 0 bases, J lost 4 bases, and 6 bases lay in between. The CDR3 contains 12 residues. Germline CDR1 reads SQVTM; CDR2 reads ANQGSEA. CDR3 sequence: CSVEEIRETQYF. The CDR3 DNA reads TGCAGCGTTGAAGAAATACGAGAGACCCAGTACTTC.

The chain combines TRBV5-1 with TRBJ1-4, with D uncertain. Trimming cost V 4 bases and J 0 bases, with 7 bases left between them. The CDR3 runs 14 residues. Germline CDR1 is SGHRS and CDR2 is YFSETQ. The CDR3 nucleotides read TGCGCCAGCAGCATGGGAGCAACTAATGAAAAACTGTTTTTT. Protein product: CASSMGATNEKLFF.

Worth noting for this clonotype: One end of the junction fails to match germline, which may point to a read error. This sequence joins TRBV6-4 and TRBJ2-2; D may be TRBD2 (5 bases). This CDR3 is 14 amino acids long. Germline CDR1 and CDR2: MRHNA and SNTAGT. This CDR3 reads CAGSDSGDGGELFF. CDR3 nucleotide sequence: TGTGCCGGCAGTGACTCCGGGGATGGCGGGGAGCTGTTTTTT.

The chain has TRBV11-3 and TRBJ2-1, with a possible D match to TRBD2 (6 bases). V was trimmed by 1 base and J by 9 bases, leaving 13 bases between them. CDR3 length: 14 amino acids. CDR1 is SGHNT and CDR2 is YENEEA in the germline V gene. CDR3: CASSLGPGVVEQFF. The CDR3 coding sequence is TGTGCCAGCAGCTTAGGTCCGGGGGTTGTTGAGCAGTTCTTC.

This clonotype was counted only a few times. The chain links TRBV10-3 to TRBJ1-1; D uncertain. The CDR3 has 15 residues. The germline V and J ends were trimmed by 4 bases and 3 bases, with 15 bases remaining between them. The germline V gene encodes CDR1 ENHRY and CDR2 SYGVKD. The CDR3 sequence: CAISAQQGRYTEAFF. The CDR3 region has the DNA TGTGCCATCAGTGCCCAACAAGGTCGGTACACTGAAGCTTTCTTT.

This chain uses TRBV7-9 with TRBJ1-5, with a possible D match to TRBD1 (6 bases). The V gene's germline CDR1 is SEHNR and CDR2 FQNEAQ (reference sequence). The CDR3 runs 14 residues. V lost 1 base to trimming and J lost 5 bases, with 9 bases between them. CDR3 nucleotide sequence: TGTGCCAGCAGCTTAGGTACAGGGTATCAGCCCCAGCATTTT. Protein sequence: CASSLGTGYQPQHF.

The chain joins TRBV5-4 to TRBJ2-2; 8 bases are shared with TRBD2. The CDR3 covers 14 residues. Germline assignment: CDR1 SGHNT and CDR2 YYREEE (reference sequence). V shed 2 bases and J 7 bases; nucleotides not matched to a gene: 4. The CDR3 DNA follows: TGTGCCAGCAGCTTAGCGGGGGAAATCGGGGAGCTGTTTTTT. Encoded protein: CASSLAGEIGELFF.

The table lists this clonotype with a few counts. The V gene is TRBV9, the J gene TRBJ1-4, with D possibly matching TRBD1 (5 bases). Germline V gene lookup returns CDR1 SGDLS and CDR2 YYNGEE. This CDR3 spans 15 amino acids. The germline V and J ends were trimmed by 0 bases and 6 bases, with 12 bases remaining between them. CDR3 nucleotides: TGTGCCAGCAGCGTAGTTGGGGAGGGGCATGAAAAACTGTTTTTT. Translated: CASSVVGEGHEKLFF.